This record concerns one TCR beta chain sequence. No antigen is known for it. This table comes from immunoSEQ multiplex PCR, and its TCRdb copy is limited to in-frame clones, with some not included. Of 50,000 to 70,000 clones listed, roughly 87% are singletons. This record belongs to a study of lymphopenia after photon versus proton radiotherapy. Study-wide points: In patients who died, overall survival fell as post-nadir TCR diversity dropped more. Relative stability marked proton patients; photon patients lost diversity and naive cells. After the lymphocyte nadir, photon-treated repertoires showed oligoclonal expansion, especially of CD8+ Temra cells.

Germline CDR1 is SQVTM and CDR2 is ANQGSEA. Trimming shortened V by 5 bases and J by 1 base, and 13 bases separated the two germline ends. This CDR3 is built from 14 residues. The specimen comprised peripheral blood, sampled from a patient treated with proton-based radiotherapy. This clonotype was sampled from a man older than 75 with esophageal cancer. The chain couples TRBV29-1 to TRBJ2-3, with D possibly TRBD1 on 5 matching bases. CDR3 in DNA: TGCAGCGTTCTAAGGGGTTCGGGCACAGATACGCAGTATTTT. Translating gives CSVLRGSGTDTQYF.